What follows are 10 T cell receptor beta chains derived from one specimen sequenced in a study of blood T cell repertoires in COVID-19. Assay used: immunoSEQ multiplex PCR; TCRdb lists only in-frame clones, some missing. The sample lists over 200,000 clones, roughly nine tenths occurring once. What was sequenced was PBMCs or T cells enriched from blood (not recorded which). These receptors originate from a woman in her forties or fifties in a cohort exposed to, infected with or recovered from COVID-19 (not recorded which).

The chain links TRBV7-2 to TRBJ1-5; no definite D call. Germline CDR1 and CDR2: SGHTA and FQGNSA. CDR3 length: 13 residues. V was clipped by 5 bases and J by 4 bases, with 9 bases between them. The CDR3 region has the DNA TGTGCCAGCAGCGAAGAACTAAATCAGCCCCAGCATTTT. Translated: CASSEELNQPQHF. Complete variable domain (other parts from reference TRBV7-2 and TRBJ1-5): GAGVSQSPSNKVTEKGKDVELRCDPISGHTALYWYRQSLGQGLEFLIYFQGNSAPDKSGLPSDRFSAERTGGSVSTLTIQRTQQEDSAVYLCASSEELNQPQHFGDGTRLSIL.

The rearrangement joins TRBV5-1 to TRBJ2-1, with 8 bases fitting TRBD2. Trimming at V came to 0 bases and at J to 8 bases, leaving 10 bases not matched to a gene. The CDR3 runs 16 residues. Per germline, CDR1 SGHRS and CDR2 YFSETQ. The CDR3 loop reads CASSLEVRGGGDEQFF. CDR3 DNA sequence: TGCGCCAGCAGCTTGGAGGTACGGGGGGGCGGAGATGAGCAGTTCTTC.

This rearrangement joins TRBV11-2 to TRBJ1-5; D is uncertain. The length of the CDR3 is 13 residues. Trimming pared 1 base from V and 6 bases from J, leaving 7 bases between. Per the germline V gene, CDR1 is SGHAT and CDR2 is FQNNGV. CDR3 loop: CASSLVASQPQHF. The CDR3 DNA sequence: TGTGCCAGCAGCTTAGTTGCCAGTCAGCCCCAGCATTTT.

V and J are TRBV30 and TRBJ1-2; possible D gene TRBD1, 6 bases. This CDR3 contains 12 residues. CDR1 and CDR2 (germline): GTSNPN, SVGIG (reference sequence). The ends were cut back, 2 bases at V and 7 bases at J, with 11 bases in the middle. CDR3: CAWSQGPSGYTF. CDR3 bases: TGTGCCTGGAGTCAGGGGCCGAGTGGCTACACCTTC.

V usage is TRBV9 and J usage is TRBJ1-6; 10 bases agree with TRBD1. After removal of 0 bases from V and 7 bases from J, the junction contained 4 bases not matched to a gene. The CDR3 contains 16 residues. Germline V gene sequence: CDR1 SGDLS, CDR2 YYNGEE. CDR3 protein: CASSVDPGQGNSPLHF. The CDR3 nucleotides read TGTGCCAGCAGCGTAGACCCGGGACAGGGGAATTCACCCCTCCACTTT.

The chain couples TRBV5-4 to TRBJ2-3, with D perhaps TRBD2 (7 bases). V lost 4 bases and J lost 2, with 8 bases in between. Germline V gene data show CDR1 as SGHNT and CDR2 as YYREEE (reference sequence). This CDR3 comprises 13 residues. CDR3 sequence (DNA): TGTGCCAGCAGCGGGGGGGCCACAGATACGCAGTATTTT. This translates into CASSGGATDTQYF.

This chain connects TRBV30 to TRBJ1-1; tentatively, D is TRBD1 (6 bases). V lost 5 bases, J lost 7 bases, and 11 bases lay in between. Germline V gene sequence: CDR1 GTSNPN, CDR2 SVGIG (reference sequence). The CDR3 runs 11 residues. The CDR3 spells CAWSQGNEAFF. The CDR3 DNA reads TGTGCCTGGTCACAGGGTAATGAAGCTTTCTTT.

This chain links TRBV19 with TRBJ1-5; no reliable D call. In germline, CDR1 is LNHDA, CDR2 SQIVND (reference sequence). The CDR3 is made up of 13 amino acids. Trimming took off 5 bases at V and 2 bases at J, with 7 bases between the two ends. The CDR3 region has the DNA TGTGCCAGTAGTCCAGGCCGCAATCAGCCCCAGCATTTT. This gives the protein CASSPGRNQPQHF.

CDR3 DNA sequence: TGTGCCAGCAGCCAGGGTCCTAGTGTCGATGAGCAGTTCTTC. It is translated as CASSQGPSVDEQFF. The V and J genes are TRBV4-2 and TRBJ2-1; D is unclear. This CDR3 spans 14 amino acids. Trimming took off 3 bases at V and 8 bases at J, with 14 bases between the two ends. Germline V CDR1 and CDR2: LGHNA, YNFKEQ.

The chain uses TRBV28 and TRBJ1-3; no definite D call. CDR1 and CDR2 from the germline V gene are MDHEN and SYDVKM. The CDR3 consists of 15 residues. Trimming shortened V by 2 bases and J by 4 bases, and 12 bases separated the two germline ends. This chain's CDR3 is CASSLGGTGGNTIYF. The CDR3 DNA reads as TGTGCCAGCAGTTTAGGAGGTACGGGGGGAAACACCATATATTTT.